The source of this TCR beta chain is a study of Ad26.COV2.S vaccination and SARS-CoV-2 variants. Study at large: COV1001, an Ad26.COV2.S trial, supplied this vaccine-arm donor. Once, or twice with 56 days between doses, Ad26.COV2.S was given intramuscularly.

Treatment of the sample: over 15 received Ad26.COV2.S at low or high dose, single or two shots; about 5 received placebo; per-sample allocation not given. Material that was analyzed had been drawn on day 63 after the first vaccine or placebo injection. In the vaccine, an Ad26 vector expressed the SARS-CoV-2 spike of the Wuhan strain. This clone was observed once. The antigen remains unidentified. The CDR3 loop spans 13 amino acids. CDR1 SGHVS and CDR2 FQNEAQ come from the germline V gene. The germline V and J ends were trimmed by 2 bases and 2 bases, with 6 bases remaining between them. Whole-study findings and limits: Analytic work on TCR breadth and depth might have understated the full extent of total T cell responses.

Profiling relied on immunoSEQ multiplex PCR, and the TCRdb table lists in-frame clones only, not all of them. The repertoire has 400,000 or so clones, 80% to 90% of them found once; the top ten carry under 3.5%. The sample in question was peripheral blood, obtained in a trial of Ad26.COV2.S vaccine versus placebo. The receptor comes from a person aged 18-65 years who received the Ad26.COV2.S COVID-19 vaccine or a placebo. This sequence joins TRBV7-8 and TRBJ1-2; D remains ambiguous. In nucleotides, the CDR3 is TGTGCCAGCAGCTTACTACAGAACTATGGCTACACCTTC. Translated: CASSLLQNYGYTF.